The 8 T cell receptor beta chains below all came from one sample that was sequenced in a study of read filtering for tumor transcriptome and immune sequencing. This library used around 0.4 ug RNA and molecular barcoded adaptors spanning alpha/delta and beta/gamma chains. TCRdb called the reads again in MiXCR, with one record for every CDR3 protein. The sample records 100,000 to 150,000 distinct CDR3 sequences, around 13% being singletons. The sequenced material came from a population of CD138-negative cells sorted from bone marrow. These receptors were collected from a donor at least 40 years old with multiple myeloma.

This clonotype was seen ten or more times. The gene calls are TRBV20-1 and TRBJ2-5, with 11 bases lining up with TRBD2. This CDR3 comprises 14 residues. Germline V gives CDR1 DFQATT, CDR2 SNEGSKA (reference sequence). The junction had 2 bases not matched to a gene; V was cut back by 3 bases and J by 2 bases. The CDR3 reads CSARVAGGQETQYF. CDR3 DNA sequence: TGCAGTGCTAGGGTAGCGGGGGGGCAAGAGACCCAGTACTTC.

This clonotype was recorded many times. The chain couples TRBV7-2 to TRBJ1-6, with TRBD1 matching over 10 bases. This CDR3 region has 14 residues. The germline V gene encodes CDR1 SGHTA and CDR2 FQGNSA. The trim removed 4 bases at V and 10 bases at J, leaving 4 bases unmatched. CDR3 in DNA: TGTGCCAGCAGCTGGACAGGGGGTGGCTCACCCCTCCACTTT. Translated: CASSWTGGGSPLHF. Based on the CDR3 plus reference TRBV7-2 and TRBJ1-6, the full variable domain is GAGVSQSPSNKVTEKGKDVELRCDPISGHTALYWYRQSLGQGLEFLIYFQGNSAPDKSGLPSDRFSAERTGGSVSTLTIQRTQQEDSAVYLCASSWTGGGSPLHFGNGTRLTVT.

The rearrangement joins TRBV9 to TRBJ2-1; weak D call: TRBD2 (6 bases). The CDR3 length is 17 residues. CDR1 is SGDLS and CDR2 is YYNGEE in the germline V gene. V dropped 0 bases and J dropped 8 bases, with 21 bases sitting between them. CDR3 region: CASSVDAGLAPWDEQFF. The CDR3 DNA reads as TGTGCCAGCAGCGTAGACGCGGGACTGGCCCCCTGGGATGAGCAGTTCTTC.

Many counts were recorded for this clonotype. The chain has TRBV6-1 and TRBJ2-4; D is possibly TRBD1 (6 bases). The ends were cut back, 6 bases at V and 6 bases at J, with 27 bases in the middle. Germline values: CDR1 MNHNS, CDR2 SASEGT. CDR3 length: 18 amino acids. In DNA, the CDR3 is TGTGCCAGCAGGAAAGGGGGTCAGGACCTTAGCCAAAGAAACATTCAGTACTTC. Protein sequence: CASRKGGQDLSQRNIQYF.

This clonotype showed up just a few times. The chain recombines TRBV28 with TRBJ2-7; 9 bases agree with TRBD2. Germline CDR1 MDHEN, CDR2 SYDVKM. Unmatched junction bases numbered 12, after V lost 6 bases and J lost 6 bases. The CDR3 sequence is 15 residues long. The CDR3 nucleotides are TGTGCCAGCAGCGCCCCTGTTGCGGGAGGGGTCGAGCAGTACTTC. The encoded protein is CASSAPVAGGVEQYF.

A few counts support this clonotype. This chain connects TRBV18 to TRBJ2-2; TRBD1 matches at 10 bases. CDR1 is KGHSH and CDR2 is LQKENI in the germline V gene. J gave up 0 bases and V 3 bases, and 1 base lay outside the gene matches. The CDR3 spans 16 residues. CDR3 sequence (DNA): TGTGCCAGCTCACCGGGACAGGGGACGAACACCGGGGAGCTGTTTTTT. This translates into CASSPGQGTNTGELFF. The whole variable domain, remainder taken from reference TRBV18 and TRBJ2-2, is NAGVMQNPRHLVRRRGQEARLRCSPMKGHSHVYWYRQLPEEGLKFMVYLQKENIIDESGMPKERFSAEFPKEGPSILRIQQVVRGDSAAYFCASSPGQGTNTGELFFGEGSRLTVL.

Remarks on this clonotype: One end of the junction fails to match germline, which may point to a read error. This chain connects TRBV23-1 to TRBJ2-3; 12 positions match TRBD1. TRBV23-1 is an ORF for which the function is uncertain. This CDR3 is 16 amino acids long. The CDR3 is CASSLGDRGRTETQYF. CDR3 sequence (DNA): TGCGCCAGCAGCCTAGGGGACAGGGGGCGGACAGAGACGCAGTATTTT.

This clonotype has at least ten counts. The chain employs TRBV28 and TRBJ2-3, with D perhaps matching TRBD1 or TRBD2 (6 bases each). The CDR3 sequence is 14 residues long. The V end was cut by 6 bases, the J end by 8 bases, with 18 bases between. Per germline, CDR1 MDHEN and CDR2 SYDVKM. Written as DNA, the CDR3 is TGTGCCAGCAGACCCGGGGGCGAGTTGAGTACGCAGTATTTT. Translation gives CASRPGGELSTQYF. The complete variable domain, with remaining parts taken from reference TRBV28 and TRBJ2-3, reads DVKVTQSSRYLVKRTGEKVFLECVQDMDHENMFWYRQDPGLGLRLIYFSYDVKMKEKGDIPEGYSVSREKKERFSLILESASTNQTSMYLCASRPGGELSTQYFGPGTRLTVL.